This T cell receptor beta chain was retrieved from a study of T cell changes during pregnancy in multiple sclerosis. TCRdb keeps only in-frame clones here, not all; method: immunoSEQ multiplex PCR. Counted here are 65,000 to 85,000 clones, approximately 94% occurring once; the ten biggest clones make up approximately 0.2%. This clone was seen a single time. Germline V lookup: CDR1 SGHRS, CDR2 YFSETQ. Trimming took 4 bases from V and 7 from J, leaving 9 bases between them. This CDR3 spans 12 amino acids. This clonotype originated in a female donor with multiple sclerosis, enrolled in a pregnancy study. The sample consisted of CD4+ T cells from peripheral blood mononuclear cells, taken before pregnancy. This chain connects TRBV5-1 to TRBJ2-4; tentative D call: TRBD2 (5 bases). The CDR3 loop reads CASSPPGNIQYF. In DNA form, the CDR3 reads TGCGCCAGCAGCCCCCCGGGGAACATTCAGTACTTC.